Following are 21 T cell receptor beta chains from one sample sequenced in a study of OX40 agonist ivuxolimab in advanced cancers. Sequencing was performed with immunoSEQ multiplex PCR; in TCRdb, only in-frame clones are kept and a portion is missing. The sample lists about 100,000 clones, roughly 89% occurring once. The material sequenced was CD4+ or CD8+ T cells sorted from blood, taken in a trial of the OX40 agonist ivuxolimab. These receptors were taken from an adult with an advanced solid tumor such as melanoma, head and neck, liver or kidney cancer.

A remark on this clone: Other nucleotide sequences in the sample specify the same CDR3. The chain couples TRBV11-2 to TRBJ1-1; maybe TRBD1 (6 bases). The CDR3 contains 12 residues. With 6 bases removed from V and 11 bases from J, the gap between germline ends came to 16 bases. Germline V CDR1 and CDR2: SGHAT, FQNNGV. The CDR3 is CASSPYGTRAFF. CDR3 DNA: TGTGCCAGCAGTCCCTACGGGACAAGGGCTTTCTTT.

The table lists this clone with a few counts. The rearrangement links TRBV15 to TRBJ1-3; D gene uncertain. Germline assignment: CDR1 LNHNV and CDR2 YYDKDF (reference sequence). V was cut by 2 bases and J by 4 bases, with 9 bases left in between. The CDR3 extends over 14 amino acids. Written as DNA, the CDR3 is TGTGCCACCAGCAGATCCCGGGGAGGAAACACCATATATTTT. It codes for CATSRSRGGNTIYF.

The gene calls are TRBV5-4 and TRBJ2-3, with 8 bases aligning to TRBD2. The CDR3 is 16 amino acids. After removal of 1 base from V and 2 bases from J, the junction contained 6 bases not matched to a gene. Per the germline V gene, CDR1 is SGHNT and CDR2 is YYREEE (reference sequence). CDR3 bases: TGTGCCAGCAGCTTGCGTAGCGGGACAAACACAGATACGCAGTATTTT. Encoded protein: CASSLRSGTNTDTQYF.

This clone was detected once. The chain has TRBV18 and TRBJ2-3, with 10 nucleotides matching TRBD2. The CDR3 covers 16 residues. Germline V gene data show CDR1 as KGHSH and CDR2 as LQKENI. V lost 2 bases, J lost 1 base, and 3 bases stayed unmatched. The CDR3 loop is CASSPLAGGRTDTQYF. The CDR3 coding sequence is TGTGCCAGCTCACCATTAGCGGGGGGTCGCACAGATACGCAGTATTTT.

The table lists this clone with a count of one. The CDR3, as DNA: TGTGCCAGCAGTTTCTTAGCGGGGGCGCGCACAGATACGCAGTATTTT. Amino acids: CASSFLAGARTDTQYF. The chain joins TRBV6-6 to TRBJ2-3, with 9 bases matching TRBD2. The V gene end was trimmed by 4 bases and the J gene end by 1 base; junction bases not matched to a gene: 6. The CDR3 has 16 amino acids. Per germline, CDR1 MNHNY and CDR2 SVGAGI (reference sequence).

This chain uses TRBV19 with TRBJ2-7; no clear D gene. The length of the CDR3 is 13 residues. The germline gives CDR1 LNHDA, CDR2 SQIVND (reference sequence). Trimming pared 6 bases from V and 9 bases from J, leaving 18 bases between. CDR3 bases: TGTGCCAGTAGCCCCCTCATCGGGTTCGGGCAGTACTTC. This codes for CASSPLIGFGQYF.

This clone was recorded once. This chain uses TRBV30 with TRBJ1-4; no reliable D call. V lost 0 bases, J lost 0 bases, and 5 bases lay in between. Germline values: CDR1 GTSNPN, CDR2 SVGIG (reference sequence). CDR3 length: 14 amino acids. The CDR3 loop reads CAWSVFSTNEKLFF. DNA for the CDR3: TGTGCCTGGAGTGTATTCTCAACTAATGAAAAACTGTTTTTT.

The chain carries TRBV19 and TRBJ2-2; no definite D call. V lost 1 base and J lost 8, with 11 bases in between. Germline values: CDR1 LNHDA, CDR2 SQIVND (reference sequence). The CDR3 extends over 14 amino acids. CDR3: CASSIATHGGELFF. The CDR3 nucleotides are TGTGCCAGTAGTATAGCCACCCATGGGGGGGAGCTGTTTTTT.

V usage is TRBV27 and J usage is TRBJ2-7; the D gene is possibly TRBD1 (6 bases). The CDR3 length is 20 residues. Germline assignment: CDR1 MNHEY and CDR2 SMNVEV (reference sequence). Deletions cut 5 bases from V and 7 bases from J, with 36 bases between. The CDR3 protein is CASSPLVPITGSRSVREQYF. Written as DNA, the CDR3 is TGTGCCAGCAGTCCTCTCGTCCCGATTACAGGGAGTAGATCGGTAAGGGAGCAGTACTTC.

CDR3 region: CASSAPGQLNTEAFF. The CDR3 coding sequence is TGTGCCAGCAGCGCCCCGGGACAGCTGAACACTGAAGCTTTCTTT. The chain is built from TRBV5-6 and TRBJ1-1, with 7 bases identical to TRBD1. This CDR3 comprises 15 residues. With 4 bases clipped from V and 0 bases from J, the junction kept 6 bases outside the gene matches. Germline V gene lookup returns CDR1 SGHDT and CDR2 YYEEEE.

This clone appeared a few times. The J gene is TRBJ1-5, the V gene TRBV19; tentatively, D is TRBD1 (6 bases). Germline loops: CDR1 LNHDA, CDR2 SQIVND (reference sequence). V shed 4 bases and J shed 6 bases, with 13 bases lying between them. This CDR3 contains 14 residues. CDR3 amino acids: CASSRDRFGQPQHF. The DNA of the CDR3 is TGTGCCAGTAGTAGAGACAGGTTCGGTCAGCCCCAGCATTTT.

The V gene is TRBV5-6, the J gene TRBJ2-7, with D tentatively TRBD1 (5 bases). The CDR3 extends over 14 amino acids. Germline lookup yields CDR1 SGHDT and CDR2 YYEEEE. V dropped 0 bases and J dropped 2 bases, with 9 bases sitting between them. The CDR3 nucleotides are TGTGCCAGCAGCTTGGTGGGCAGGGCCTACGAGCAGTACTTC. Its protein is CASSLVGRAYEQYF.

The chain carries TRBV6-5 and TRBJ1-6; unclear D gene. The CDR3 spans 12 residues. In germline, CDR1 is MNHEY, CDR2 SVGAGI. V was cut by 6 bases and J by 11 bases, with 11 bases left in between. The DNA for the CDR3 is TGTGCCAGCAGCCCGTGGAGTACACCCCTCCACTTT. Protein: CASSPWSTPLHF.

The V call is TRBV5-1, the J call TRBJ2-7; 10 bases map to TRBD1. This CDR3 comprises 15 residues. V lost 5 bases to trimming and J lost 2 bases; unmatched junction nucleotides: 7. The germline gives CDR1 SGHRS, CDR2 YFSETQ. The CDR3 DNA sequence: TGCGCCAGCAGTATGGGGACAGGGGCTACCTACGAGCAGTACTTC. Protein: CASSMGTGATYEQYF.

The rearrangement uses TRBV6-4 and TRBJ2-3; no reliable D call. The germline V and J ends were trimmed by 0 bases and 1 base, with 5 bases remaining between them. The V gene's germline CDR1 is MRHNA and CDR2 SNTAGT. The CDR3 covers 14 residues. This chain's CDR3 is CASSDSHRTDTQYF. In DNA form, the CDR3 reads TGTGCCAGCAGTGACTCCCACCGCACAGATACGCAGTATTTT.

This chain connects TRBV6-1 to TRBJ2-3; perhaps TRBD1 as D (7 bases). Germline V gene lookup returns CDR1 MNHNS and CDR2 SASEGT. The V and J ends lost 4 bases and 0 bases respectively, with 11 bases between them. This CDR3 has 15 amino acids. This chain's CDR3 is CASSVEGASTDTQYF. CDR3 DNA: TGTGCCAGCAGTGTGGAGGGGGCTAGCACAGATACGCAGTATTTT.

V gene TRBV6-5 combines with J gene TRBJ2-1; D may be TRBD2 (5 bases). This CDR3 has 15 residues. Trimming took off 1 base at V and 2 bases at J, with 9 bases between the two ends. From germline, CDR1 is MNHEY and CDR2 SVGAGI. The CDR3 reads CASSYLGAPYNEQFF. The DNA of the CDR3 is TGTGCCAGCAGTTACTTGGGAGCCCCCTACAATGAGCAGTTCTTC.

The chain joins TRBV12-5 to TRBJ2-1; TRBD2 is a possible D gene (6 bases). CDR3 length equals 13 residues. The germline V gene has CDR1 LGHNT and CDR2 FRNRAP. The V and J ends lost 8 bases and 4 bases respectively, with 12 bases between them. CDR3 sequence reads: CASRGTLYNEQFF. CDR3 in DNA: TGTGCTAGTCGCGGGACGCTATACAATGAGCAGTTCTTC.

The rearrangement joins TRBV19 to TRBJ2-6; 7 bases fit TRBD1. CDR1 and CDR2 (germline): LNHDA, SQIVND (reference sequence). Trimming cost V 3 bases and J 3 bases; bases outside gene matches: 2. The CDR3 sequence is 15 residues long. For the CDR3, the DNA is TGTGCCAGTAGTATCCCAGGGGGTGGGGCCAACGTCCTGACTTTC. Translation: CASSIPGGGANVLTF.

This rearrangement joins TRBV6-5 to TRBJ2-5; 11 bases line up with TRBD2. Germline V CDR1 and CDR2: MNHEY, SVGAGI. The CDR3 covers 13 residues. Trimming removed 6 bases from V and 11 bases from J; junction bases left unmatched: 8. The CDR3 region has the DNA TGTGCCAGCAGCCCAGGGACTAGCGGAACTCAGTACTTC. Protein sequence: CASSPGTSGTQYF.

The rearrangement uses TRBV27 and TRBJ2-7; D gene unclear. The V gene's germline CDR1 is MNHEY and CDR2 SMNVEV (reference sequence). The ends were cut back, 1 base at V and 1 base at J, with 14 bases in the middle. The CDR3 has 16 amino acids. The CDR3 is CASSLYRGVMSYEQYF. CDR3 nucleotides: TGTGCCAGCAGTTTATATCGAGGTGTGATGTCCTACGAGCAGTACTTC.